These T cell receptor beta chains were read from a single sample in a study of blood T cell repertoires in COVID-19. Sequencing used immunoSEQ multiplex PCR; TCRdb keeps in-frame clones, though not all of them. The repertoire consists of more than 45,000 clones, with around 90% occurring once and the leading ten covering about 7%. Sequenced material: peripheral blood. The origin of the receptors is a human donor with active COVID-19. The donor label of this sample is uncertain. CDR3s include the opening cysteine and the closing phenylalanine or tryptophan. Each record gives: D gene, J gene, clone size, V gene, CDR3 protein, CDR3 DNA. D genes are given only for firm matches. A clone size is listed for some rows: how often the clone was seen (once, few, many), or a class if it is expanded.

- | TRBJ2-7 | - | TRBV29-1 | CSASGLRGSYEQYF | TGCAGCGCCTCTGGGCTCCGTGGCTCCTACGAGCAGTACTTC
TRBD1 | TRBJ1-1 | - | TRBV3-1/TRBV3-2 | CASSHTGQGAEAFF | TGTGCCAGCAGCCACACGGGACAGGGGGCTGAAGCTTTCTTT
- | TRBJ2-3 | - | TRBV10-2 | CASSELTELNTDTQYF | TGCGCCAGCAGTGAACTGACGGAGCTGAACACAGATACGCAGTATTTT
TRBD1 | TRBJ1-4 | - | TRBV7-6 | CASSPQQGIATNEKLFF | TGTGCCAGCAGCCCTCAACAGGGGATTGCAACTAATGAAAAACTGTTTTTT
TRBD1 | TRBJ2-7 | - | TRBV30 | CATGQGMSRYEQYF | TGTGCCACGGGACAGGGGATGTCCCGCTACGAGCAGTACTTC
TRBD2 | TRBJ2-7 | - | TRBV7-2 | CASSFQREQVYEQYF | TGTGCCAGCAGCTTCCAGCGGGAACAGGTCTACGAGCAGTACTTC
- | TRBJ1-1 | - | TRBV5-6 | CASSQGYKEAFF | TGTGCCAGCAGCCAGGGTTACAAGGAAGCTTTCTTT
TRBD1 | TRBJ1-6 | - | TRBV19 | CASSIGQGYRSPLHF | TGTGCCAGTAGTATCGGACAGGGGTATAGATCACCCCTCCACTTT
TRBD1 | TRBJ2-5 | - | TRBV24-1 | CATSDPAGTGETQYF | TGTGCCACCAGTGACCCTGCTGGGACAGGAGAGACCCAGTACTTC
TRBD1 | TRBJ1-1 | once | TRBV9 | CASSVRDREGTEAFF | TGTGCCAGCAGCGTTCGCGACAGGGAAGGTACTGAAGCTTTCTTT
TRBD2 | TRBJ2-3 | few | TRBV5-4 | CASSLSGGSTDTQYF | TGTGCCAGCAGCCTTTCGGGGGGTAGCACAGATACGCAGTATTTT
- | TRBJ1-1 | - | TRBV27 | CASSRRRQANTEAFF | TGTGCCAGCAGTCGTCGTCGACAGGCGAACACTGAAGCTTTCTTT
- | TRBJ2-1 | - | TRBV5-1 | CASSNGFSSNEQFF | TGCGCCAGCAGCAACGGGTTTAGCTCCAATGAGCAGTTCTTC
TRBD1 | TRBJ2-5 | - | TRBV4-1 | CASSPAHAGTVGGWVQETQYF | TGCGCCAGCAGCCCAGCGCATGCCGGGACAGTGGGCGGGTGGGTCCAAGAGACCCAGTACTTC
- | TRBJ2-4 | - | TRBV11-3 | CASTSGQLNIQYF | TGTGCCAGCACCTCTGGACAGTTAAACATTCAGTACTTC
- | TRBJ1-4 | - | TRBV18 | CASSPRAGGTNEKLFF | TGTGCCAGCTCACCACGAGCGGGGGGTACTAATGAAAAACTGTTTTTT
- | TRBJ2-3 | - | TRBV7-2 | CASSLMRGTDTQYF | TGTGCCAGCAGCTTAATGAGGGGCACAGATACGCAGTATTTT
TRBD1 | TRBJ2-7 | - | TRBV23-1 | CASSLTDRSSYEQYF | TGCGCCAGCAGTCTAACGGACAGGAGCTCCTACGAGCAGTACTTC